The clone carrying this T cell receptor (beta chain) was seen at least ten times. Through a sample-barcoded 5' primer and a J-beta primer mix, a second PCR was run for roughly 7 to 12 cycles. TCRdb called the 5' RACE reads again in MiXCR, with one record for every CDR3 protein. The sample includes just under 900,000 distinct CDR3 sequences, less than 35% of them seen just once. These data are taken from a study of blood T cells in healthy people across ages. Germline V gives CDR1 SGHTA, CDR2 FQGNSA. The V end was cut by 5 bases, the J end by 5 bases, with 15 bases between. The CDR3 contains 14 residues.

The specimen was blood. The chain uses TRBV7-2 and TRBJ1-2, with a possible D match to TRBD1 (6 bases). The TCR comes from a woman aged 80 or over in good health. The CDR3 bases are TGTGCCAGCAGCCCTCAGGGGTTGGGTTATGGCTACACCTTC. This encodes CASSPQGLGYGYTF.